A single sample is the source of the 5 T cell receptor beta chains below, sequenced in a study of blood T cell repertoires in COVID-19. TCRdb's copy holds only in-frame clones and misses some; the assay was immunoSEQ multiplex PCR. The table records 120,000 or so clones, approximately 71% of them present only once. Specimen: peripheral blood. The receptors were gathered from a woman in her sixties or seventies with acute or convalescent COVID-19.

The V and J genes are TRBV15 and TRBJ1-2; TRBD1 is a possible D gene (6 bases). V shed 6 bases and J shed 11 bases, with 19 bases lying between them. The CDR3 runs 13 residues. CDR1 is LNHNV, CDR2 YYDKDF, per germline (reference sequence). As DNA, the CDR3 is TGTGCCACCAGGTCCGGCACAGGGAGTCGGTACACCTTC. This codes for CATRSGTGSRYTF.

This clone was recorded only once. The CDR3 loop reads CASSPNPSPNEQFF. CDR3 coding DNA: TGCGCCAGCAGCCCTAATCCCTCTCCGAATGAGCAGTTCTTC. The J gene is TRBJ2-1, the V gene TRBV5-1, with D uncertain. The CDR3 loop spans 14 amino acids. CDR1 SGHRS and CDR2 YFSETQ come from the germline V gene. The V end lost 4 bases, the J end lost 7 bases, and 15 bases lay between the germline ends.

This chain uses TRBV4-3 with TRBJ2-7; the D gene is possibly TRBD1 (6 bases). Trimming removed 2 bases from V and 2 bases from J, with 10 bases in between. CDR1 is LGHNA, CDR2 YSLEER, per germline. The CDR3 sequence is 14 residues long. The CDR3: CASSQRRGTYEQYF. CDR3 DNA sequence: TGCGCCAGCAGCCAACGCAGGGGTACCTACGAGCAGTACTTC.

The chain links TRBV6-2 or TRBV6-3 to TRBJ1-5; D perhaps matches TRBD1 (5 bases). The length of the CDR3 is 13 residues. Germline V gene sequence: CDR1 MNHEY, CDR2 SVGEGT. Trimming pared 0 bases from V and 6 bases from J, leaving 6 bases between. The CDR3 nucleotides read TGTGCCAGCAGTTACTCTGACAGTCAGCCCCAGCATTTT. It specifies CASSYSDSQPQHF.

The CDR3 sequence is CASSLTGTGYTF. DNA of the CDR3: TGTGCCAGCAGCTTAACCGGGACAGGCTACACCTTC. The gene calls are TRBV7-4 and TRBJ1-2; D might be TRBD1 (6 bases). The CDR3 runs 12 residues. Germline CDR1 and CDR2: SGHVT and SQSDAQ. The germline V and J ends were trimmed by 2 bases and 8 bases, with 9 bases remaining between them.